Presented here are 6 T cell receptor beta chains from one specimen sequenced in a study of T-cell reconstitution after alpha-beta-depleted transplantation in children. As it was prepared, the TCRbeta library received unique molecular identifiers. A single record per CDR3 protein comes from TCRdb applying MiXCR to the PCR reads. The sample includes 500,000 to 600,000 distinct CDR3 sequences, around 16% of them seen just once. The sample here was PBMCs from the stem cell graft donor, taken from the stem cell graft. The receptors derive from a human donor who donated a stem cell graft to a child with acute lymphoblastic leukemia.

This clonotype was found a few times. The chain employs TRBV7-2 and TRBJ2-1; possibly TRBD1 for D (5 bases). CDR1 is SGHTA, CDR2 FQGNSA, per germline. The V end was cut by 5 bases, the J end by 4 bases, with 18 bases between. The CDR3 length is 16 residues. For the CDR3, the DNA is TGTGCCAGCAGCCCATCCGCAGGGTGGTCGTACAATGAGCAGTTCTTC. Translation: CASSPSAGWSYNEQFF.

This clonotype appeared a few times. The rearrangement joins TRBV5-1 to TRBJ2-7, with D perhaps TRBD1 or TRBD2 (5 bases each). The CDR3 is 12 amino acids. Germline CDR1 SGHRS, CDR2 YFSETQ. The V gene lost 4 bases and the J gene lost 5 bases, with 10 bases spanning the gap. CDR3 amino acids: CASSLRGHEQYF. The CDR3, as DNA: TGCGCCAGCAGCCTCCGGGGCCACGAGCAGTACTTC.

This clonotype was observed a handful of times. The chain uses TRBV9 and TRBJ1-5; D ambiguous. This CDR3 contains 13 residues. Deletions cut 0 bases from V and 6 bases from J, with 7 bases between. Germline CDR1 is SGDLS and CDR2 is YYNGEE. CDR3 residues: CASSVDGSQPQHF. The CDR3 DNA reads TGTGCCAGCAGCGTAGATGGTTCTCAGCCCCAGCATTTT.

This clonotype was recorded at least ten times. The chain has TRBV29-1 and TRBJ1-1, with 11 bases identical to TRBD1. CDR3 size: 14 residues. Germline values: CDR1 SQVTM, CDR2 ANQGSEA. After removal of 6 bases from V and 4 bases from J, the junction contained 7 bases not matched to a gene. The CDR3 region has the DNA TGCAGCGTGACCGCCGGGACAGGGGGCACTGAAGCTTTCTTT. This codes for CSVTAGTGGTEAFF.

The sample holds a few counts of this clonotype. This sequence joins TRBV7-6 and TRBJ1-2; D uncertain. The CDR3 sequence is 15 residues long. V was pared by 5 bases and J by 10 bases, with 23 bases between. CDR1 SGHVS and CDR2 FNYEAQ come from the germline V gene. The chain's CDR3 is CASSDLHGPGSNYTF. The CDR3 nucleotides are TGTGCCAGCAGCGACCTGCATGGGCCCGGGAGTAACTACACCTTC. The variable domain in full, completed from reference TRBV7-6 and TRBJ1-2, reads GAGVSQSPRYKVTKRGQDVALRCDPISGHVSLYWYRQALGQGPEFLTYFNYEAQQDKSGLPNDRFSAERPEGSISTLTIQRTEQRDSAMYRCASSDLHGPGSNYTFGSGTRLTVV.

V gene TRBV10-2 combines with J gene TRBJ2-3, with TRBD2 matching over 7 bases. CDR1 and CDR2 from the germline V gene are WSHSY and SAAADI. Trimming at V came to 4 bases and at J to 0 bases, leaving 4 bases not matched to a gene. The CDR3 length is 15 residues. CDR3 sequence (DNA): TGCGCCAGCAGTGCAGCGGGAACTAGCACAGATACGCAGTATTTT. This gives the protein CASSAAGTSTDTQYF.